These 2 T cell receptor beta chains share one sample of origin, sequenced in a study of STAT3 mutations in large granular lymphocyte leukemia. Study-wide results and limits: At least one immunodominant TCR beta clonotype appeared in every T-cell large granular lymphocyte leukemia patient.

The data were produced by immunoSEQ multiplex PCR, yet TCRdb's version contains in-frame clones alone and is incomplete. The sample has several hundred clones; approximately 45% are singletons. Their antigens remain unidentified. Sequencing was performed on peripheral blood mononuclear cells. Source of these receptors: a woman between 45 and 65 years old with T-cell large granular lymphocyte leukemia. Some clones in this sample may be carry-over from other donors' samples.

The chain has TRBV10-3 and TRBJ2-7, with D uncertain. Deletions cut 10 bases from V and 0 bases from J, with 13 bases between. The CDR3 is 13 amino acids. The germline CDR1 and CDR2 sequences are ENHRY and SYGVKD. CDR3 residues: CATMADNSYEQYF. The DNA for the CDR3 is TGTGCCACTATGGCGGATAACTCCTACGAGCAGTACTTC.

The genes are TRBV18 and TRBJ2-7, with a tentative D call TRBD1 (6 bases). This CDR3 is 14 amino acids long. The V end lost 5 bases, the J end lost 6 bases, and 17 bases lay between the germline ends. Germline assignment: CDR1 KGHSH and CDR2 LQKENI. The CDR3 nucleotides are TGTGCCAGCTCATCGACAGGTTCCTGGACCGAGCAGTACTTC. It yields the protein CASSSTGSWTEQYF.